This T cell receptor beta chain was retrieved from a study of patients and donors after allogeneic stem cell transplantation. TCRdb recomputed calls from the RT-PCR reads with MiXCR, one row per CDR3 protein. The sample has 15,000 to 25,000 distinct CDR3 sequences, 4.5% to 6% seen once. By proportion, this clonotype is medium-sized (0.01 to 0.1%). This CDR3 contains 16 residues. Germline loops: CDR1 SGDLS, CDR2 YYNGEE. The J segment lost 4 bases and the V segment lost 0 bases, leaving 9 bases of the junction unmatched. Sequencing used blood, either unsorted or a sorted T cell fraction (not recorded which). This receptor was obtained from a human donor who was either an allogeneic HSCT recipient or a stem cell or donor lymphocyte infusion donor (not recorded which). It is not recorded whose cells these are; they may come from a transplant donor. The chain is built from TRBV9 and TRBJ1-2; 7 bases map to TRBD1. The CDR3: CASSVGLGQAAYGYTF. For the CDR3, the DNA is TGTGCCAGCAGCGTAGGCCTCGGACAGGCGGCCTATGGCTACACCTTC.